Shown below are 32 T cell receptor beta chains from a single sample sequenced in a study of control samples from healthy donors and cancer patients. Method: immunoSEQ multiplex PCR; TCRdb's copy keeps in-frame clones and lacks some. The profile shows some 49,000 clones, 65% to 90% of them singletons. Specimen: PBMCs. The receptors shown here come from a woman aged 45-65 years with lung cancer.

The chain couples TRBV18 to TRBJ2-3, with 9 bases aligning to TRBD1. Looked up from germline, CDR1 is KGHSH and CDR2 is LQKENI. This CDR3 is 17 amino acids long. Trimming cost V 2 bases and J 6 bases; bases outside gene matches: 12. The CDR3 here is CASSPAWGQGGRDTQYF. The CDR3 DNA reads as TGTGCCAGCTCACCAGCCTGGGGACAGGGAGGTCGTGATACGCAGTATTTT.

The rearrangement uses TRBV25-1 and TRBJ2-2; a weak D match, TRBD2 (6 bases). Germline CDR1 and CDR2: MGHDK and SYGVNS. The CDR3 is 16 amino acids. The V and J ends lost 1 base and 7 bases respectively, with 16 bases between them. For the CDR3, the DNA is TGTGCCAGCAGTGAATTACGCAATGGCGGGAACGGGGAGCTGTTTTTT. Translated, it gives CASSELRNGGNGELFF.

The genes are TRBV24-1 and TRBJ1-1; TRBD1 matches at 10 bases. The ends lost 4 bases at V and 9 bases at J; junction bases unmatched: 4. In germline, CDR1 is KGHDR, CDR2 SFDVKD. CDR3 size: 13 residues. CDR3 in DNA: TGTGCCACCAGTGAAATGACAGGGGGCAAAGCTTTCTTT. It specifies CATSEMTGGKAFF.

The chain uses TRBV6-5 and TRBJ1-2, with D possibly matching TRBD1 (5 bases). The V end was cut by 0 bases, the J end by 3 bases, with 11 bases between. This CDR3 has 15 residues. Germline-derived CDR1 and CDR2 are MNHEY and SVGAGI. As DNA, the CDR3 is TGTGCCAGCAGTTACTCCCAAAGGGACTACTATGGCTACACCTTC. Translating gives CASSYSQRDYYGYTF.

The V call is TRBV18, the J call TRBJ2-7; D ambiguous. CDR1 is KGHSH and CDR2 is LQKENI in the germline V gene. Deletions cut 5 bases from V and 5 bases from J, with 16 bases between. CDR3 length: 14 residues. The CDR3 DNA reads TGTGCCAGCTCAACGCGGATTCCCCCGGACGAGCAGTACTTC. It encodes CASSTRIPPDEQYF.

The chain uses TRBV25-1 and TRBJ1-4; 8 positions match TRBD1. Germline-derived CDR1 and CDR2 are MGHDK and SYGVNS. The ends lost 1 base at V and 3 bases at J; junction bases unmatched: 7. There are 17 residues in the CDR3. The CDR3 DNA reads as TGTGCCAGCAGTGAATCAGACAGGGGAAGGGCTAATGAAAAACTGTTTTTT. This gives the protein CASSESDRGRANEKLFF.

This clone has more than one count but fewer than ten. J is TRBJ2-7 and V is TRBV5-1, with D unresolved. The germline V gene has CDR1 SGHRS and CDR2 YFSETQ. Trimming stripped 0 bases from V and 1 base from J, with 8 bases between. This CDR3 comprises 14 residues. In nucleotides, the CDR3 is TGCGCCAGCAGCTTGGATGTTTTATCCTACGAGCAGTACTTC. Translated: CASSLDVLSYEQYF. Full variable domain (remainder filled in from reference TRBV5-1 and TRBJ2-7): KAGVTQTPRYLIKTRGQQVTLSCSPISGHRSVSWYQQTPGQGLQFLFEYFSETQRNKGNFPGRFSGRQFSNSRSEMNVSTLELGDSALYLCASSLDVLSYEQYFGPGTRLTVT.

The V gene is TRBV18, the J gene TRBJ1-1; 7 nucleotides line up with TRBD1. CDR1 KGHSH and CDR2 LQKENI come from the germline V gene. V gave up 4 bases and J gave up 4 bases; unmatched junction bases: 12. CDR3 length: 16 amino acids. The CDR3 DNA reads as TGTGCCAGCTCACGACAGGGAGCCATCCAGGGCACTGAAGCTTTCTTT. Encoded protein: CASSRQGAIQGTEAFF.

The chain uses TRBV4-3 and TRBJ2-7; 7 bases are shared with TRBD1. CDR1 and CDR2 from the germline V gene are LGHNA and YSLEER. This CDR3 is 15 amino acids long. V was clipped by 4 bases and J by 2 bases; unmatched bases: 8. The CDR3 nucleotides are TGCGCCAGCAGCCTAGGTAGGCAGGGGGCCTACGAGCAGTACTTC. Translating it yields CASSLGRQGAYEQYF.

The chain combines TRBV18 with TRBJ1-2, with D unclear. Germline values: CDR1 KGHSH, CDR2 LQKENI. This CDR3 contains 12 residues. V lost 4 bases, J lost 3 bases, and 6 bases lay in between. CDR3 in amino acids: CASSQDHYGYTF. CDR3 nucleotide sequence: TGTGCCAGCTCACAAGATCACTATGGCTACACCTTC.

The V call is TRBV18, the J call TRBJ1-1; tentative D call: TRBD1 (5 bases). CDR3 length: 14 residues. Germline V lookup: CDR1 KGHSH, CDR2 LQKENI. Trimming shortened V by 3 bases and J by 1 base, and 9 bases separated the two germline ends. The CDR3 region is CASSPQGTNTEAFF. In DNA, the CDR3 is TGTGCCAGCTCACCCCAGGGAACGAACACTGAAGCTTTCTTT.

V is TRBV5-1 and J is TRBJ2-2; D is perhaps TRBD1 (5 bases). The CDR3 sequence is 15 residues long. V gave up 0 bases and J gave up 4 bases, with 10 bases separating them. From germline, CDR1 is SGHRS and CDR2 YFSETQ. The CDR3 spells CASSLGTGATGELFF. The CDR3 nucleotides are TGCGCCAGCAGCTTGGGAACAGGAGCCACCGGGGAGCTGTTTTTT. Full variable domain (rest looked up from reference TRBV5-1 and TRBJ2-2): KAGVTQTPRYLIKTRGQQVTLSCSPISGHRSVSWYQQTPGQGLQFLFEYFSETQRNKGNFPGRFSGRQFSNSRSEMNVSTLELGDSALYLCASSLGTGATGELFFGEGSRLTVL.

In DNA, the CDR3 is TGTGCCAGCAGTTACTCGTTAACTTGGCCTAGGGGGCAGGTTCGGGATACGCAGTATTTT. Translation: CASSYSLTWPRGQVRDTQYF. V gene TRBV6-2 or TRBV6-3 combines with J gene TRBJ2-3; 7 positions agree with TRBD1. This CDR3 has 20 amino acids. The V segment lost 0 bases and the J segment 6 bases; nucleotides outside the gene matches: 21. The V gene's germline CDR1 is MNHEY and CDR2 SVGEGT.

V and J are TRBV6-5 and TRBJ2-7, with 7 bases matching TRBD1. The length of the CDR3 is 14 residues. The J segment lost 2 bases and the V segment lost 5 bases, leaving 6 bases of the junction unmatched. From germline, CDR1 is MNHEY and CDR2 SVGAGI. The CDR3 spells CASSLRTGPYEQYF. The CDR3 nucleotides read TGTGCCAGCAGTCTACGGACAGGTCCCTACGAGCAGTACTTC.

This clone has only a few counts. The rearrangement uses TRBV3-1 (or the pseudogene TRBV3-2) and TRBJ1-2; D is ambiguous. The germline gives CDR1 LGHDT, CDR2 YNNKEL (reference sequence). Trimming left V 0 bases short and J 8 bases short, with 13 bases between. The CDR3 is made up of 14 amino acids. The CDR3 DNA sequence: TGTGCCAGCAGCCAAGAAGCTGAGGCGGCCGGCTACACCTTC. It yields the protein CASSQEAEAAGYTF.

The J gene is TRBJ1-2, the V gene TRBV5-5; 7 positions agree with TRBD1. Looked up from germline, CDR1 is SGHKS and CDR2 is YYEKEE (reference sequence). The CDR3 runs 13 residues. With 4 bases clipped from V and 4 bases from J, the junction kept 4 bases outside the gene matches. CDR3 region: CASSEYRGYGYTF. CDR3 bases: TGTGCCAGCAGCGAATACAGGGGCTATGGCTACACCTTC.

J is TRBJ1-6 and V is TRBV30; weak D call: TRBD1 (6 bases). V lost 7 bases to trimming and J lost 9 bases, with 22 bases between them. The CDR3 spans 15 residues. Germline CDR1 reads GTSNPN; CDR2 reads SVGIG (reference sequence). The CDR3 DNA reads TGTGCCTCGACTCCTACAGGGCTGGTGGGTTCACCCCTCCACTTT. Its translation is CASTPTGLVGSPLHF.

The rearrangement links TRBV7-2 to TRBJ1-3; D possibly corresponds to TRBD1 (5 bases). Trimming took 5 bases from V and 8 from J, leaving 13 bases between them. The V gene's germline CDR1 is SGHTA and CDR2 FQGNSA. This CDR3 is 13 amino acids long. CDR3 sequence reads: CASSLDGGDTIYF. DNA for the CDR3: TGTGCCAGCAGCCTCGATGGGGGGGACACCATATATTTT.

The chain employs TRBV19 and TRBJ1-1; D is possibly TRBD1 (6 bases). Germline CDR1 LNHDA, CDR2 SQIVND (reference sequence). The CDR3 runs 15 residues. Trimming left V 3 bases short and J 1 base short, with 12 bases between. The CDR3 region has the DNA TGTGCCAGTAGTATCCTGGACAGAGAGAACACTGAAGCTTTCTTT. It specifies CASSILDRENTEAFF. The full variable domain, its missing parts supplied by reference TRBV19 and TRBJ1-1, is DGGITQSPKYLFRKEGQNVTLSCEQNLNHDAMYWYRQDPGQGLRLIYYSQIVNDFQKGDIAEGYSVSREKKESFPLTVTSAQKNPTAFYLCASSILDRENTEAFFGQGTRLTVV.

This sequence joins TRBV7-9 and TRBJ2-7, with D maybe TRBD1 (6 bases). The CDR3 sequence is 15 residues long. Deletions cut 1 base from V and 3 bases from J, with 13 bases between. The germline V gene has CDR1 SEHNR and CDR2 FQNEAQ (reference sequence). Written as DNA, the CDR3 is TGTGCCAGCAGCTTAGGCAGGGGCAAGAACTACGAGCAGTACTTC. As protein: CASSLGRGKNYEQYF.

CDR3 sequence reads: CASSLAAQKGGEQYF. The CDR3 DNA reads TGTGCCAGCAGCTTAGCCGCGCAGAAGGGTGGTGAGCAGTACTTC. The genes are TRBV7-9 and TRBJ2-7; D is unclear. Germline V gives CDR1 SEHNR, CDR2 FQNEAQ (reference sequence). V lost 0 bases and J 7 bases, leaving 16 bases between the germline ends. The CDR3 spans 15 residues.

In this sample, this clone turned up a few times. This rearrangement joins TRBV19 to TRBJ2-1, with 7 bases matching TRBD1. CDR1 and CDR2 (germline): LNHDA, SQIVND (reference sequence). After removal of 7 bases from V and 3 bases from J, the junction contained 9 bases not matched to a gene. There are 15 residues in the CDR3. The CDR3 region has the DNA TGTGCCAGTAATAAGGGGGCCTCTTTCTACAATGAGCAGTTCTTC. It yields the protein CASNKGASFYNEQFF.

The chain has TRBV28 and TRBJ1-5, with D perhaps TRBD1 (6 bases). Germline CDR1 is MDHEN and CDR2 is SYDVKM. Trimming shortened V by 9 bases and J by 6 bases, and 18 bases separated the two germline ends. The CDR3 has 14 residues. CDR3 residues: CASQTQGLRQPQHF. CDR3 nucleotide sequence: TGTGCCAGTCAGACTCAGGGGCTTCGTCAGCCCCAGCATTTT.

This clone was observed a single time. The chain combines TRBV29-1 with TRBJ1-4; D is unresolved. V lost 2 bases, J lost 10 bases, and 8 bases lay in between. The CDR3 sequence is 11 residues long. Germline V gives CDR1 SQVTM, CDR2 ANQGSEA. The CDR3 protein is CSVEKGGKLFF. The CDR3 DNA reads TGCAGCGTTGAAAAGGGTGGAAAACTGTTTTTT.

This chain uses TRBV5-4 with TRBJ1-2; a possible D gene is TRBD1 (5 bases). V lost 3 bases, J lost 7 bases, and 13 bases lay in between. Looked up from germline, CDR1 is SGHNT and CDR2 is YYREEE (reference sequence). The CDR3 extends over 13 amino acids. CDR3 residues: CASSYSGESGYTF. Here the CDR3 DNA reads TGTGCCAGCAGCTATTCGGGGGAGTCTGGCTACACCTTC.

The V gene is TRBV5-8, the J gene TRBJ1-4, with a tentative D call TRBD1 (5 bases). Trimming took 1 base from V and 3 from J, leaving 13 bases between them. CDR3 length: 16 amino acids. From germline, CDR1 is SGHTS and CDR2 YDEGEE. CDR3 sequence: CASSLSGAASNEKLFF. As DNA, the CDR3 is TGTGCCAGCAGCTTGTCTGGGGCGGCGTCTAATGAAAAACTGTTTTTT.

The count of this clone is one. In nucleotides, the CDR3 is TGTGCCAGCAGTGACTCTGTGGGGACAGGGCTTGGCTACACCTTC. This codes for CASSDSVGTGLGYTF. This chain joins TRBV6-4 and TRBJ1-2; 9 bases fit TRBD1. The V and J ends lost 0 bases and 7 bases, in that order; junction bases with no gene match: 6. From germline, CDR1 is MRHNA and CDR2 SNTAGT. The CDR3 totals 15 residues.

This chain uses TRBV28 with TRBJ1-6; D is ambiguous. With 6 bases removed from V and 0 bases from J, the gap between germline ends came to 12 bases. This CDR3 comprises 16 residues. Germline V CDR1 and CDR2: MDHEN, SYDVKM. The CDR3 loop reads CASRPRDGSYNSPLHF. CDR3 nucleotides: TGTGCCAGCAGACCTCGAGACGGCTCCTATAATTCACCCCTCCACTTT.

CDR3 loop: CASSLSGGTGNTIYF. The CDR3 DNA sequence: TGTGCCAGCAGTTTAAGCGGGGGGACGGGAAACACCATATATTTT. V is TRBV28 and J is TRBJ1-3; maybe TRBD1 (5 bases). V lost 2 bases and J lost 4, with 12 bases in between. The CDR3 length is 15 residues. Germline values: CDR1 MDHEN, CDR2 SYDVKM.

This clone was detected once. CDR3 loop: CASSSDSGNTIYF. The CDR3 DNA sequence: TGTGCCAGCAGCTCTGACTCTGGAAACACCATATATTTT. The chain links TRBV7-9 to TRBJ1-3; no clear D. V was clipped by 4 bases and J by 0 bases, with 4 bases between them. Germline V CDR1 and CDR2: SEHNR, FQNEAQ (reference sequence). CDR3 size: 13 residues.

A remark on this clone: The junction differs from germline at one of its ends, possibly a read error. The chain joins TRBV7-2 to TRBJ1-2, with 9 nucleotides matching TRBD1. Germline CDR1 SGHTA, CDR2 FQGNSA. CDR3 size: 14 residues. CDR3 DNA sequence: TGTGTCAGCAGCTTTAGGGACAGGGCTTATGGCTACACCTTC. Amino acids: CVSSFRDRAYGYTF.

This clone was recorded only once. This chain links TRBV24-1 with TRBJ2-5; tentatively, D is TRBD1 (5 bases). The CDR3 loop spans 15 amino acids. V was trimmed by 2 bases and J by 4 bases, leaving 13 bases between them. Germline V lookup: CDR1 KGHDR, CDR2 SFDVKD. The CDR3 here is CATSDSIQGRETQYF. The CDR3 region has the DNA TGTGCCACCAGTGATTCGATTCAGGGTCGAGAGACCCAGTACTTC.